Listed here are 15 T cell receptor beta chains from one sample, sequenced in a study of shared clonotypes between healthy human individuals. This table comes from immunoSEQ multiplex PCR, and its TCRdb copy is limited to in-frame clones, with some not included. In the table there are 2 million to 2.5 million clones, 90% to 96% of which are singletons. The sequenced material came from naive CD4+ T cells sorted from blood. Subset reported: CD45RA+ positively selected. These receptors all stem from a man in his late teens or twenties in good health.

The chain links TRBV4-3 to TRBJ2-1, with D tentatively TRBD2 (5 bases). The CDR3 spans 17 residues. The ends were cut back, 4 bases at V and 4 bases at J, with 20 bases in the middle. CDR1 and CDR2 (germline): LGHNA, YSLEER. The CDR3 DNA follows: TGCGCCAGCAGCCCAAAGGCCCCAACACTAGGGTACAATGAGCAGTTCTTC. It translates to CASSPKAPTLGYNEQFF.

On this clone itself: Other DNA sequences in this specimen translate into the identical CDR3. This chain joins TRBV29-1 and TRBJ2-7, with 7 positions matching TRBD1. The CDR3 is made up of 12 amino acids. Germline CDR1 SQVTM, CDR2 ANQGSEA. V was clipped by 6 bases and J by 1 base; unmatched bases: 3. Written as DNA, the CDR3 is TGCAGCGTCCCGGGACAGTCCTACGAGCAGTACTTC. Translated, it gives CSVPGQSYEQYF.

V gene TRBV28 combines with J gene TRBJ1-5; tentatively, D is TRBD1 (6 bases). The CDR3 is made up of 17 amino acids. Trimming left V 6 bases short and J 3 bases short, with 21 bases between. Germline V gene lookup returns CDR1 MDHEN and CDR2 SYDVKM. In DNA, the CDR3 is TGTGCCAGCAGGCAGACTATCCAGGGGAAGGTCAATCAGCCCCAGCATTTT. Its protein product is CASRQTIQGKVNQPQHF.

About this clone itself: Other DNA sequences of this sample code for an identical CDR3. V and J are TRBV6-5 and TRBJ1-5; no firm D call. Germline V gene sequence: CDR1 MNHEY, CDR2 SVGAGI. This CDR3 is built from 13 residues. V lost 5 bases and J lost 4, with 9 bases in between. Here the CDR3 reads CASSRAENQPQHF. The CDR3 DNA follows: TGTGCCAGCAGTAGGGCGGAAAATCAGCCCCAGCATTTT.

The CDR3 here is CASSFNRQGARGYTF. The CDR3 region has the DNA TGTGCCAGCAGTTTCAATCGTCAGGGGGCTCGTGGCTACACCTTC. The chain employs TRBV28 and TRBJ1-2; 8 bases are shared with TRBD1. The CDR3 runs to 15 residues. The V segment lost 3 bases and the J segment 7 bases; nucleotides outside the gene matches: 10. The germline V gene encodes CDR1 MDHEN and CDR2 SYDVKM.

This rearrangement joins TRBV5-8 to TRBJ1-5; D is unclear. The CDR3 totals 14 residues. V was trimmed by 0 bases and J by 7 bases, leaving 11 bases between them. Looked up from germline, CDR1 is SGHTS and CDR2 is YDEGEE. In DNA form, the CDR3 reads TGTGCCAGCAGCTTGGAGGGAAGTGGGCAGCCCCAGCATTTT. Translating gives CASSLEGSGQPQHF.

The CDR3 is CASINSQRTEAFF. For the CDR3, the DNA is TGTGCCAGCATAAACAGCCAAAGGACTGAAGCTTTCTTT. The chain is built from TRBV28 and TRBJ1-1, with D hard to call. CDR3 length: 13 amino acids. V was cut by 7 bases and J by 5 bases, with 14 bases left in between. Germline CDR1 is MDHEN and CDR2 is SYDVKM.

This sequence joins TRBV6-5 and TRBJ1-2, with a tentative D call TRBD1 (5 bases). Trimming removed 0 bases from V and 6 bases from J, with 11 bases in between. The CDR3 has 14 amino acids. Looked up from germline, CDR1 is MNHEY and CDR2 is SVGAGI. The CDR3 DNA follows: TGTGCCAGCAGTTACTCGTCAGGGTGGGATGGCTACACCTTC. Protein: CASSYSSGWDGYTF.

CDR3 amino acids: CAWSSYGAEAFF. The CDR3 DNA reads TGTGCCTGGAGTTCTTACGGGGCTGAAGCTTTCTTT. The rearrangement links TRBV30 to TRBJ1-1; D unresolved. V was shortened by 2 bases and J by 6 bases, with 10 bases between the two germline ends. CDR1 and CDR2 (germline): GTSNPN, SVGIG (reference sequence). The CDR3 extends over 12 amino acids.

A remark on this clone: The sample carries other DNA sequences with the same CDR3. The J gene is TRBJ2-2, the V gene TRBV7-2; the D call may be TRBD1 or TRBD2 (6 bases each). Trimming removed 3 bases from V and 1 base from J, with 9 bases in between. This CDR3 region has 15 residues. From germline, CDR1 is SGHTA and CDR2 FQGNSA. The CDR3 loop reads CASSLGGLNTGELFF. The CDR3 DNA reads TGTGCCAGCAGCTTGGGGGGCTTGAACACCGGGGAGCTGTTTTTT. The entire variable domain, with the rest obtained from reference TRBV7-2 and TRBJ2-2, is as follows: GAGVSQSPSNKVTEKGKDVELRCDPISGHTALYWYRQSLGQGLEFLIYFQGNSAPDKSGLPSDRFSAERTGGSVSTLTIQRTQQEDSAVYLCASSLGGLNTGELFFGEGSRLTVL.

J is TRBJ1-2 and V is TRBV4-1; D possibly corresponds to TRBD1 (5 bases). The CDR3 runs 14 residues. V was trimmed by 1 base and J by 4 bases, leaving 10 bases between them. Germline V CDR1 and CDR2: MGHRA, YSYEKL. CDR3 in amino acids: CASSQVGDGYGYTF. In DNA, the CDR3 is TGCGCCAGCAGCCAAGTAGGGGATGGCTATGGCTACACCTTC.

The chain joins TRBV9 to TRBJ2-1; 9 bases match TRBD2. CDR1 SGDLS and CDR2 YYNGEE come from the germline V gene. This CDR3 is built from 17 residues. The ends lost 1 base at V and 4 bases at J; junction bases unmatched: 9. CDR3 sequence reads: CASSVSEGLAGYNEQFF. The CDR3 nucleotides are TGTGCCAGCAGCGTATCCGAGGGGCTAGCGGGATACAATGAGCAGTTCTTC.

This CDR3 is CASSLDGGNTIYF. The DNA for the CDR3 is TGTGCCAGCAGCTTAGATGGGGGAAACACCATATATTTT. The rearrangement links TRBV7-9 to TRBJ1-3; D is ambiguous. Per the germline V gene, CDR1 is SEHNR and CDR2 is FQNEAQ (reference sequence). The CDR3 consists of 13 residues. The ends were cut back, 1 base at V and 4 bases at J, with 5 bases in the middle.

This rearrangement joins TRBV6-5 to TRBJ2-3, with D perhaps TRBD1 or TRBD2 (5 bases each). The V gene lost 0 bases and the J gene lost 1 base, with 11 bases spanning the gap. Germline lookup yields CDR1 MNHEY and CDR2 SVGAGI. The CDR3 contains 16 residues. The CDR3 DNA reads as TGTGCCAGCAGTTACTCCGCCGGGACGCGCACAGATACGCAGTATTTT. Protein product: CASSYSAGTRTDTQYF.

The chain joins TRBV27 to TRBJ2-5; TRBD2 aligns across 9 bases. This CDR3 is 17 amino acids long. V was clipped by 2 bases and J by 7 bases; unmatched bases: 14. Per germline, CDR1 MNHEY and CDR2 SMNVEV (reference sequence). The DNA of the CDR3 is TGTGCCAGCAGTTTAAGGGCTCTAGCGGGATCCGAAGGGACCCAGTACTTC. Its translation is CASSLRALAGSEGTQYF.